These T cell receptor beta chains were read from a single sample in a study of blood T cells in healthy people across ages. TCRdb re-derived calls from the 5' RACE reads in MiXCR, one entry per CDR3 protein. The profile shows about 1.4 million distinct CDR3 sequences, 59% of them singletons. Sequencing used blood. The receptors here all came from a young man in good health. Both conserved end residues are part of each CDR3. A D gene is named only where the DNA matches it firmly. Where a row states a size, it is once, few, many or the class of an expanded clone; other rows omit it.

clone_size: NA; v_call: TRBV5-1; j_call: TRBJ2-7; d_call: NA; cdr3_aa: CASSHQDVDTAREQYF; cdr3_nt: TGCGCCAGCAGCCACCAAGATGTCGATACTGCTCGGGAGCAGTACTTC
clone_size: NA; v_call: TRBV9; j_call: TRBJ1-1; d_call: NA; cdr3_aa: CASSSHRGSEAFF; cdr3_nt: TGTGCCAGCAGCTCCCACCGGGGTTCTGAAGCTTTCTTT
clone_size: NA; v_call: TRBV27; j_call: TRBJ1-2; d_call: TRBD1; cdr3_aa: CASSPRQGSGYGYTF; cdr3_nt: TGTGCCAGCAGTCCCCGACAGGGATCGGGCTATGGCTACACCTTC
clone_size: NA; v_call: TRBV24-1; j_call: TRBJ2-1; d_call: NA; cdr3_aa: CATSDPGQNNEQFF; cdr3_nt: TGTGCCACCAGTGACCCTGGACAAAACAATGAGCAGTTCTTC
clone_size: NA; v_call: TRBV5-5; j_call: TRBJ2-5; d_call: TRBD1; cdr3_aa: CATLRTGNNEQYF; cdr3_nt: TGTGCCACCCTTCGGACAGGTAACAATGAGCAGTACTTC
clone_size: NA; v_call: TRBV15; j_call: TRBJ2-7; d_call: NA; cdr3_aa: CATSRDPTGAYEQYF; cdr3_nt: TGTGCCACCAGCAGAGATCCGACGGGAGCCTACGAGCAGTACTTC
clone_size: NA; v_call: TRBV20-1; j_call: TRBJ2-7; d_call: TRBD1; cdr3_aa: CSAIFGQVVDEQYF; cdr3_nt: TGCAGTGCTATTTTTGGACAGGTCGTCGACGAGCAGTACTTC
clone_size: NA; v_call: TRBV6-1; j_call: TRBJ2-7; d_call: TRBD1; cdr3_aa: CASKVDQGVYEQYF; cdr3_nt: TGCGCCAGCAAGGTTGACCAGGGGGTCTACGAGCAGTACTTC
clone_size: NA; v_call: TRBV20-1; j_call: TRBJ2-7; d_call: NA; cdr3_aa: CSARGGDHNSYEQYF; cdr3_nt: TGCAGTGCTAGAGGTGGGGACCATAACAGCTACGAGCAGTACTTC
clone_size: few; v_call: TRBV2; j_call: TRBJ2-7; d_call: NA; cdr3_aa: CASSRQTEQYF; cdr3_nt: TGTGCCAGCAGTCGACAGACCGAGCAGTACTTC
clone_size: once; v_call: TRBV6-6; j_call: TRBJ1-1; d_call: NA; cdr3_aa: CASSYLVGQAFF; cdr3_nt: TGTGCCAGCAGTTATCTTGTGGGGCAAGCTTTCTTT
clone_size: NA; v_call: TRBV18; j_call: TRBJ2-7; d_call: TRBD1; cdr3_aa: CASSPRGTGFGEQYF; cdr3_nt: TGTGCCAGCTCACCTCGCGGGACAGGGTTTGGCGAGCAGTACTTC
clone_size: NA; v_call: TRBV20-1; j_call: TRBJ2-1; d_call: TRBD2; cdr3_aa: CSARGTSSYEQFF; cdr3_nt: TGCAGTGCTAGAGGGACTAGCTCATATGAGCAGTTCTTC
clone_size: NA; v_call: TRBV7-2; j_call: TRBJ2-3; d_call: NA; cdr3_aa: CASSLGVQKVADTQYF; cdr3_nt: TGTGCCAGCAGCTTAGGAGTCCAGAAGGTCGCAGATACGCAGTATTTT
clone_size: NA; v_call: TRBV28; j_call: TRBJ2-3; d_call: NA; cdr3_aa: CASGRDFRTDTQYF; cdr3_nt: TGTGCCAGCGGCCGGGACTTCCGCACAGATACGCAGTATTTT
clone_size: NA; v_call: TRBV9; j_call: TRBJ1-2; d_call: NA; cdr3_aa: CASSARGGALGYTF; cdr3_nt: TGTGCCAGCAGCGCCCGAGGGGGGGCTCTAGGCTACACCTTC
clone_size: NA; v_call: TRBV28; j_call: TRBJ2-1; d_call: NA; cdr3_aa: CASSSVTNSYNEQFF; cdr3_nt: TGTGCCAGCAGTAGTGTTACTAACTCCTACAATGAGCAGTTCTTC
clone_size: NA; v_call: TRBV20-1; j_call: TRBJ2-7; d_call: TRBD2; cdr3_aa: CSARDIIAGEYEQYF; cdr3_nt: TGCAGTGCTAGAGATATAATAGCGGGAGAGTACGAGCAGTACTTC
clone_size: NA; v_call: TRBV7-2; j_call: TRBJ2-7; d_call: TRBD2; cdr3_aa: CASSSRSSGSSYEQYF; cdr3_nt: TGTGCCAGCAGCTCCAGATCTAGCGGGAGCTCCTACGAGCAGTACTTC
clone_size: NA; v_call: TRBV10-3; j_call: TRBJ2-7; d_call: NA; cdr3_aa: CAISESGSYNEQYF; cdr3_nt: TGTGCCATCAGCGAGTCGGGGTCCTACAATGAGCAGTACTTC
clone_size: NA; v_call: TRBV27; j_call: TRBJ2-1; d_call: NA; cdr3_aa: CASSLLVGHEQFF; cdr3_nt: TGTGCCAGCAGTTTATTGGTAGGGCATGAGCAGTTCTTC
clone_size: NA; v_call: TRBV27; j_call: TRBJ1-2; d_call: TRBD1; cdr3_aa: CASSPLSSGQSNGYTF; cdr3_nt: TGTGCCAGCAGTCCGCTCTCATCGGGACAGAGCAATGGCTACACCTTC
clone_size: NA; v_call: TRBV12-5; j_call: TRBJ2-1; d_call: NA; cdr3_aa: CASGLALRNEQFF; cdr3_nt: TGTGCTAGTGGTTTGGCCCTTAGGAATGAGCAGTTCTTC
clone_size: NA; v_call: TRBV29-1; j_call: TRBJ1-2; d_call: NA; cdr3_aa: CSVDPSGPSRGYTF; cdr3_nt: TGCAGCGTTGATCCATCTGGCCCCTCTCGGGGCTACACCTTC
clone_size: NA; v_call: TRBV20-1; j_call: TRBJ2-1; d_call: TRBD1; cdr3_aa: CSAWNRGRDNEQFF; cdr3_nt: TGCAGTGCCTGGAACAGGGGGAGAGACAATGAGCAGTTCTTC
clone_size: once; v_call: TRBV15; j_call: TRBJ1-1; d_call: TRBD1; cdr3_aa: CATSRDGQGDTEAFF; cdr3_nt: TGTGCCACCAGCAGAGATGGGCAGGGGGACACTGAAGCTTTCTTT
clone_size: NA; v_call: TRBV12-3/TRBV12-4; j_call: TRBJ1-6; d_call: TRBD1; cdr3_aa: CASRWTGLNSPLHF; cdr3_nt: TGTGCCAGCAGATGGACAGGGCTCAATTCACCCCTCCACTTT